The 25 T cell receptor beta chains reported below all come from one sample, sequenced in a study of blood T cells in healthy people across ages. Primed by a sample-barcoded 5' primer and a J-beta primer mix, a second PCR proceeded for roughly 7 to 12 cycles. In TCRdb, the 5' RACE reads were re-called with MiXCR into one record per CDR3 protein. The sample consists of 600,000 to 650,000 distinct CDR3 sequences, around three fifths of them appearing once. Sequencing input: blood. These receptors were obtained from a man aged 60 to 69 in good health.

CDR3 in DNA: TGTGCCAGCAGCTTGGCGGGGGTCAGTGAAAAACTGTTTTTT. Protein: CASSLAGVSEKLFF. The chain carries TRBV12-3 or TRBV12-4 and TRBJ1-4, with D maybe TRBD1 (5 bases). The V and J ends lost 6 bases and 7 bases respectively, with 15 bases between them. This CDR3 spans 14 amino acids.

This clonotype was seen a handful of times. V and J are TRBV7-2 and TRBJ2-5; D uncertain. V lost 0 bases and J 7 bases, leaving 12 bases between the germline ends. Germline CDR1 is SGHTA and CDR2 is FQGNSA. The CDR3 totals 14 residues. CDR3 sequence: CASSLAYGSRTQYF. The CDR3 bases are TGTGCCAGCAGCTTAGCGTATGGTTCAAGGACCCAGTACTTC.

This clonotype was counted once. V gene TRBV5-5 combines with J gene TRBJ1-1, with D tentatively TRBD1 (6 bases). Per the germline V gene, CDR1 is SGHKS and CDR2 is YYEKEE (reference sequence). Trimming cost V 4 bases and J 1 base, with 11 bases left between them. This CDR3 is built from 14 residues. This CDR3 reads CASSLGTQNTEAFF. DNA for the CDR3: TGTGCCAGCAGCCTCGGGACACAGAACACTGAAGCTTTCTTT.

The chain couples TRBV29-1 to TRBJ2-1; possibly TRBD1 for D (6 bases). Trimming shortened V by 5 bases and J by 4 bases, and 12 bases separated the two germline ends. CDR1 SQVTM and CDR2 ANQGSEA come from the germline V gene. CDR3 length equals 13 residues. Written as DNA, the CDR3 is TGCAGCGTTCCTGGGGGACAATACAATGAGCAGTTCTTC. Translation gives CSVPGGQYNEQFF.

Points on this clonotype: Germline is not matched at one junction end, which may reflect a read error. The chain uses TRBV27 and TRBJ2-3; 8 positions agree with TRBD2. CDR3 length: 16 residues. Germline CDR1 is MNHEY and CDR2 is SMNVEV (reference sequence). This CDR3 is CASSLLLAAGTDTQYF. Here the CDR3 DNA reads TGTGCCAGCAGTTTGCTACTAGCGGCGGGCACGGATACGCAGTATTTT.

This chain connects TRBV6-5 to TRBJ1-6; D unclear. The CDR3 consists of 14 residues. The V gene's germline CDR1 is MNHEY and CDR2 SVGAGI. The V gene lost 2 bases and the J gene lost 10 bases, with 12 bases spanning the gap. The CDR3 coding sequence is TGTGCCAGCAGTTACATAGGAGTTCGCTCACCCCTCCACTTT. It translates to CASSYIGVRSPLHF.

The rearrangement uses TRBV20-1 and TRBJ1-2, with 9 bases aligning to TRBD1. The CDR3 length is 13 residues. Germline V gene sequence: CDR1 DFQATT, CDR2 SNEGSKA (reference sequence). V lost 1 base, J lost 3 bases, and 0 bases stayed unmatched. The CDR3 coding sequence is TGCAGTGCTAGAGGGACAGGGGACTATGGCTACACCTTC. Translating gives CSARGTGDYGYTF.

The J gene is TRBJ2-3, the V gene TRBV7-9, with 9 bases fitting TRBD1. The germline CDR1 and CDR2 sequences are SEHNR and FQNEAQ (reference sequence). This CDR3 has 18 amino acids. With 0 bases clipped from V and 5 bases from J, the junction kept 12 bases outside the gene matches. The CDR3 is CASSLALGQGRKRDTQYF. DNA for the CDR3: TGTGCCAGCAGCTTAGCGCTCGGACAGGGGAGGAAACGAGATACGCAGTATTTT.

This chain connects TRBV12-3 or TRBV12-4 to TRBJ1-4; 7 nucleotides line up with TRBD1. Unmatched junction bases numbered 12, after V lost 3 bases and J lost 8 bases. The CDR3 is 16 amino acids. CDR3: CASSLGTASRAEKLFF. The DNA of the CDR3 is TGTGCCAGCAGTTTGGGGACAGCCTCCCGGGCAGAAAAACTGTTTTTT.

This chain uses TRBV9 with TRBJ2-1, with 10 bases lining up with TRBD1. Germline V gives CDR1 SGDLS, CDR2 YYNGEE. CDR3 length equals 16 residues. V lost 4 bases to trimming and J lost 2 bases; unmatched junction nucleotides: 6. The CDR3 is CASSPRQGAAYNEQFF. The CDR3 coding sequence is TGTGCCAGCAGCCCCAGACAGGGGGCGGCCTACAATGAGCAGTTCTTC.

This clonotype was observed a handful of times. V is TRBV4-1 and J is TRBJ2-7; 11 nucleotides line up with TRBD2. With 3 bases clipped from V and 6 bases from J, the junction kept 7 bases outside the gene matches. This CDR3 has 15 amino acids. Germline loops: CDR1 MGHRA, CDR2 YSYEKL. CDR3 amino acids: CASSHHLGTSGEQYF. The CDR3 bases are TGCGCCAGCAGCCACCACTTAGGGACTAGCGGCGAGCAGTACTTC.

This clonotype was observed a single time. The gene calls are TRBV7-9 and TRBJ2-6, with D possibly matching TRBD1 (5 bases). The ends were cut back, 5 bases at V and 0 bases at J, with 20 bases in the middle. This CDR3 contains 19 residues. Germline CDR1 SEHNR, CDR2 FQNEAQ (reference sequence). The CDR3 DNA is TGTGCCAGCAGCCTGGGGTGGGGCAACACCCACTCTGGGGCCAACGTCCTGACTTTC. Translated: CASSLGWGNTHSGANVLTF.

The rearrangement joins TRBV5-1 to TRBJ1-2, with D possibly being TRBD1 (5 bases). Germline V CDR1 and CDR2: SGHRS, YFSETQ. V was clipped by 0 bases and J by 4 bases, with 10 bases between them. The CDR3 runs 14 residues. Here the CDR3 reads CASSLEGRPYGYTF. The CDR3, as DNA: TGCGCCAGCAGCTTGGAGGGGCGGCCCTATGGCTACACCTTC.

A single count supports this clonotype. The rearrangement links TRBV29-1 to TRBJ1-5; 8 bases line up with TRBD1. There are 14 residues in the CDR3. CDR1 and CDR2 from the germline V gene are SQVTM and ANQGSEA. V was clipped by 7 bases and J by 2 bases; unmatched bases: 7. CDR3 coding DNA: TGCAGCGCACAGACAGGGGCAGGCAATCAGCCCCAGCATTTT. Protein product: CSAQTGAGNQPQHF.

This chain links TRBV12-3 or TRBV12-4 with TRBJ2-7, with D unclear. V was cut by 0 bases and J by 3 bases, with 6 bases left in between. The CDR3 covers 13 residues. The CDR3 sequence is CASSLALSYEQYF. For the CDR3, the DNA is TGTGCCAGCAGTTTAGCGCTGAGCTACGAGCAGTACTTC.

This clonotype has only one observation. The V call is TRBV29-1, the J call TRBJ1-1; 7 bases map to TRBD1. This CDR3 contains 14 residues. V gave up 1 base and J gave up 5 bases; unmatched junction bases: 7. Looked up from germline, CDR1 is SQVTM and CDR2 is ANQGSEA. CDR3 region: CSVEVVAGGTEAFF. Here the CDR3 DNA reads TGCAGCGTTGAAGTAGTGGCAGGGGGTACTGAAGCTTTCTTT.

V is TRBV20-1 and J is TRBJ2-1; 9 nucleotides line up with TRBD1. Per the germline V gene, CDR1 is DFQATT and CDR2 is SNEGSKA (reference sequence). The V gene end was trimmed by 8 bases and the J gene end by 10 bases; junction bases not matched to a gene: 12. CDR3 length: 13 amino acids. The CDR3 here is CSPTKQGAGEQFF. CDR3 bases: TGCAGTCCCACGAAACAGGGGGCAGGGGAGCAGTTCTTC.

The sample holds one count of this clonotype. CDR3 region: CASSQLGQGVGGYGYTF. In DNA, the CDR3 is TGTGCCAGCAGCCAACTGGGACAGGGTGTTGGGGGCTATGGCTACACCTTC. The chain joins TRBV5-5 to TRBJ1-2, with 9 nucleotides matching TRBD1. Unmatched junction bases numbered 14, after V lost 4 bases and J lost 4 bases. The CDR3 runs 17 residues. The germline V gene has CDR1 SGHKS and CDR2 YYEKEE (reference sequence).

V and J are TRBV20-1 and TRBJ2-6; TRBD1 agrees at 7 bases. Germline CDR1 and CDR2: DFQATT and SNEGSKA (reference sequence). V was pared by 1 base and J by 2 bases, with 17 bases of the junction left unmatched. This CDR3 contains 20 residues. The CDR3 bases are TGCAGTGCTAGAGGTGGTGGGGACAGCGCTCTTGGTACTGGGGCCAACGTCCTGACTTTC. Amino acid sequence: CSARGGGDSALGTGANVLTF.

In regard to this clonotype: The germline gene is not matched at one end of the junction; a read error may be the cause. The chain joins TRBV7-9 to TRBJ2-5; D remains ambiguous. Germline-derived CDR1 and CDR2 are SEHNR and FQNEAQ (reference sequence). The CDR3 contains 11 residues. The DNA of the CDR3 is TGTGACAGCAGCGAACTAGAGACCCAGTACTTC. This translates into CDSSELETQYF.

The V call is TRBV7-9, the J call TRBJ2-1, with no clear D. The CDR3 is 14 residues long. The germline CDR1 and CDR2 sequences are SEHNR and FQNEAQ (reference sequence). The V end was cut by 2 bases, the J end by 4 bases, with 9 bases between. This chain's CDR3 is CASSLRTEYNEQFF. In nucleotides, the CDR3 is TGTGCCAGCAGCTTAAGGACCGAGTACAATGAGCAGTTCTTC. The variable domain in full, with the rest retrieved from reference TRBV7-9 and TRBJ2-1, is DTGVSQNPRHKITKRGQNVTFRCDPISEHNRLYWYRQTLGQGPEFLTYFQNEAQLEKSRLLSDRFSAERPKGSFSTLEIQRTEQGDSAMYLCASSLRTEYNEQFFGPGTRLTVL.

The rearrangement uses TRBV12-3 or TRBV12-4 and TRBJ1-4; D uncertain. The CDR3 contains 13 residues. V was shortened by 2 bases and J by 8 bases, with 9 bases between the two germline ends. CDR3 DNA sequence: TGTGCCAGCAGTTTACTGGGCAAGGAAAAACTGTTTTTT. As protein: CASSLLGKEKLFF.

The chain recombines TRBV7-2 with TRBJ2-1; 8 nucleotides match TRBD1. Germline assignment: CDR1 SGHTA and CDR2 FQGNSA. CDR3 length: 13 amino acids. With 1 base clipped from V and 10 bases from J, the junction kept 3 bases outside the gene matches. The DNA of the CDR3 is TGTGCCAGCAGCTTAGGGACAGGGTACGAGCAGTTCTTC. Protein: CASSLGTGYEQFF.

The V gene is TRBV6-2 or TRBV6-3, the J gene TRBJ2-7, with D perhaps matching TRBD1 (6 bases). The DNA end is more similar to TRBJ2-5, so the J call may be wrong. CDR1 and CDR2 from the germline V gene are MNHEY and SVGEGT. This CDR3 spans 13 amino acids. In nucleotides, the CDR3 is TGTGCCAGCAGGATCGATCAGGGGGAGACCCAGTACTTC. It specifies CASRIDQGETQYF.

This clonotype has a handful of counts. The chain links TRBV20-1 to TRBJ1-1, with TRBD1 as a possible D gene (6 bases). The germline V gene encodes CDR1 DFQATT and CDR2 SNEGSKA (reference sequence). V lost 6 bases and J 4 bases, leaving 15 bases between the germline ends. The CDR3 contains 13 residues. The CDR3 nucleotides are TGCAGTGCCTCCCGGGGGGGCCCCACTGAAGCTTTCTTT. Its protein product is CSASRGGPTEAFF.